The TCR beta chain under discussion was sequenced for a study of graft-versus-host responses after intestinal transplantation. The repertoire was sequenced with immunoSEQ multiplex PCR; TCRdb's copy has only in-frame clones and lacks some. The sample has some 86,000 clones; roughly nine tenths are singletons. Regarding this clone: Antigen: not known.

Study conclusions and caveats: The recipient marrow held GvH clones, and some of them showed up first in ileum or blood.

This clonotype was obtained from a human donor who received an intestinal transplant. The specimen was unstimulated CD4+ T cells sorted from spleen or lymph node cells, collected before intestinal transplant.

In DNA form, the CDR3 reads TGTGCCAGCAGCTCCCCAATGGGGGGTGGTTTCAATGAGCAGTTCTTC. Its protein product is CASSSPMGGGFNEQFF. The V gene is TRBV7-6, the J gene TRBJ2-1; a possible D gene is TRBD2 (6 bases). This CDR3 region has 16 residues. The germline V gene has CDR1 SGHVS and CDR2 FNYEAQ. Trimming removed 4 bases at V and 6 bases at J, with 19 bases between.